The clone carrying this TCR beta chain was detected a few times. The antigen remains unidentified. The data stem from a study of T cells in Graves' hyperthyroidism and ophthalmopathy. Broader study findings: It was a median about 6.5 months before onset that the model predicted ophthalmopathy. Separating ophthalmopathy from stable hyperthyroidism was achieved by a 13 V-J model. Blood samples included most of the expanded thyroid clonotypes exceeding 0.001.

Each 10 ml fresh peripheral blood draw supplied the PBMCs. TCR beta CDR3 regions were amplified from RNA. The HTBI primer set was used in a first-round RT-PCR of the TCR CDR3. Using its own MiXCR run on the multiplex PCR reads, TCRdb lists one record per CDR3 protein. The sample has some 440,000 distinct CDR3 sequences; approximately 14% are singletons. The source material was blood. This sequence originates from a woman younger than 30 with Graves' hyperthyroidism.

CDR3 nucleotide sequence: TGCAGTGCTAGTGCCCTAGCGGGAGGGTTGGAGACCCAGTACTTC. Translating gives CSASALAGGLETQYF. The gene calls are TRBV20-1 and TRBJ2-5, with 12 bases identical to TRBD2. Germline trimming cut 3 bases from V and 5 bases from J; bases unmatched to any gene: 7. The CDR3 runs 15 residues. CDR1 and CDR2 (germline): DFQATT, SNEGSKA (reference sequence).